Listed below are T cell receptor beta chains from one sample, sequenced in a study of PD-L1 blockade in urothelial cancer. Clones were read by immunoSEQ multiplex PCR, and TCRdb kept only the in-frame ones, dropping some. The sample has tens of thousands of clones; roughly 80% are singletons. This sample comprised PBMCs, obtained around atezolizumab (anti-PD-L1) treatment. The receptors derive from a man older than 75 with urothelial cancer. CDR3s leave out the opening cysteine and the closing phenylalanine or tryptophan.

v_gene | CDR3aa
TRBV9 | ASSPDREYGYT
TRBV6-5 | ASSYDRGTF
TRBV6-1 | ASCLDRTYEQY
TRBV18 | ASSPPGTGDTEAF
TRBV5-1 | ASSHGQGAEAF
TRBV2 | ASSEMLGGGGELF
TRBV7-2 | ASSFNPGLAGGRTGELF
TRBV6-1 | ASSVTGGKGGAYEQY
TRBV4-2 | ASSQEMGGREETQY
TRBV7-6 | ASSARGQGDYGYT
TRBV2 | ASSERTRGEQF
TRBV27 | ASAPGGGNQPQH
TRBV2 | ASSVRLGNTGELF
TRBV5-1 | ASSFAPATDRGGYGYT
TRBV2 | ASRATRGEQF
TRBV30 | ASRGQGDYGYT
TRBV5-4 | ASSLGGTGGNEQF
TRBV28 | ASSRPVGNQPQH
TRBV7-6 | ASRSRVGYT
TRBV5-1 | ASSLGQSSYNEQF
TRBV19 | ASSTQLNTEAF
TRBV11-1 | ASSFLTRYNEQF
TRBV7-8 | ASSLPGLVETQY
TRBV5-4 | ASSLTDTQY
TRBV4-1 | ARNTGASTDTQY
TRBV28 | ASTVGGSLEAF
TRBV6-6 | ASSYSAGRDQPQH
TRBV6-5 | ASSPDRGLGYGYT
TRBV6-5 | ASLRETGNTEAF
TRBV4-1 | ASAGGYEQY
TRBV30 | AWSGVLGETQY
TRBV6-5 | ASSYGSAISGNTIY
TRBV7-6 | ASSLGGTSFNEQF
TRBV5-5 | ASSPSSGRESSYEQY
TRBV7-2 | ASKPRAGGNEQF
TRBV7-2 | ASSLQTGDNYGYT
TRBV11-3 | ASSRSGGNQPQH